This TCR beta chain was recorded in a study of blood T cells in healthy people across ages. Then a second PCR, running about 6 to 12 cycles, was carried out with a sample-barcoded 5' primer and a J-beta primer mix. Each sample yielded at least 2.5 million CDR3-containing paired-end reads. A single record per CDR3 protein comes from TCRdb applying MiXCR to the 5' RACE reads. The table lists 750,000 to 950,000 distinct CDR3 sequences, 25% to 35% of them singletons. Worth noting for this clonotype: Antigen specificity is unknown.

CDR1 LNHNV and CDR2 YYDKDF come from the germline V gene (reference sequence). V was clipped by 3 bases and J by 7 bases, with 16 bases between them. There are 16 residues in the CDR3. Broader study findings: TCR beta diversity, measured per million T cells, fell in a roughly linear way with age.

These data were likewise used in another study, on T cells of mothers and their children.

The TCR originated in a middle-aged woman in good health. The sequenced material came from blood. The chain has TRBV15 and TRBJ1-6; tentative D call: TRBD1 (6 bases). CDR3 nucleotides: TGTGCCACCAGCAGTGCCCCGACAGGTGCAAATTCACCCCTCCACTTT. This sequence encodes CATSSAPTGANSPLHF.